This TCR beta chain derives from a study of blood T cells in healthy people across ages. Study overall: Template switching captured about one barcoded beta molecule per two T cells.

This clonotype occurred a few times. Its matching antigen is unknown. Using a J-beta primer mix together with a sample-barcoded 5' primer, a second PCR was run for about 6 to 11 cycles. Using its own MiXCR run on the 5' RACE reads, TCRdb lists one record per CDR3 protein. In the table there are around 1,000,000 distinct CDR3 sequences, 20% to 25% of which are singletons. The V gene lost 5 bases and the J gene lost 4 bases, with 23 bases spanning the gap. Germline CDR1 and CDR2: SGHTA and FQGNSA. This CDR3 comprises 17 residues. Each sample gave at least 7 million isolated PBMCs. Notes on the study in general: Changes in expanded clonotypes were possibly confounded, as the CMV status of donors was unknown.

This sample also belongs to another study, concerning T cells of mothers and their children.

The J gene is TRBJ2-5, the V gene TRBV7-2; TRBD2 is a possible D gene (6 bases). The sequencing input was blood. This clonotype was obtained from a girl aged 2-10 years in good health. The CDR3 sequence: CASSPYRGVGRGETQYF. DNA for the CDR3: TGTGCCAGCAGCCCTTATAGAGGGGTGGGGCGGGGAGAGACCCAGTACTTC. The variable domain in full, with the rest retrieved from reference TRBV7-2 and TRBJ2-5, is GAGVSQSPSNKVTEKGKDVELRCDPISGHTALYWYRQSLGQGLEFLIYFQGNSAPDKSGLPSDRFSAERTGGSVSTLTIQRTQQEDSAVYLCASSPYRGVGRGETQYFGPGTRLLVL.